These 7 T cell receptor beta chains were sequenced from one sample in a study of blood T cell repertoires in COVID-19. TCRdb's copy holds only in-frame clones and misses some; the assay was immunoSEQ multiplex PCR. The sample holds some 270,000 clones, about 85% seen once. The specimen was PBMCs or T cells enriched from blood (not recorded which). These receptors were collected from a woman between 50 and 59 years old who had been exposed to COVID-19.

The sample holds a few counts of this clone. The chain combines TRBV5-1 with TRBJ1-4; D may be TRBD1 (6 bases). Germline loops: CDR1 SGHRS, CDR2 YFSETQ. V was shortened by 4 bases and J by 2 bases, with 9 bases between the two germline ends. The CDR3 is made up of 14 amino acids. CDR3 loop: CASSQGGTNEKLFF. CDR3 DNA: TGCGCCAGCAGCCAAGGGGGTACTAATGAAAAACTGTTTTTT.

The rearrangement uses TRBV23-1 and TRBJ1-1; D remains unclear. TRBV23-1 counts as an open reading frame of uncertain function. The CDR3 totals 16 residues. With 0 bases removed from V and 1 base from J, the gap between germline ends came to 12 bases. CDR3 sequence: CASSQSRAEGNTEAFF. In DNA form, the CDR3 reads TGCGCCAGCAGTCAATCGCGGGCGGAAGGGAACACTGAAGCTTTCTTT.

CDR3 region: CASSPFWDRGNGYTF. CDR3 DNA sequence: TGTGCCAGCAGCCCATTCTGGGACAGGGGTAATGGCTACACCTTC. This rearrangement joins TRBV3-1 (or the pseudogene TRBV3-2) to TRBJ1-2, with 10 positions matching TRBD1. The germline CDR1 and CDR2 sequences are LGHDT and YNNKEL (reference sequence). V gave up 4 bases and J gave up 6 bases; unmatched junction bases: 8. The CDR3 length is 15 residues.

This chain joins TRBV5-5 and TRBJ1-5, with D uncertain. V lost 0 bases to trimming and J lost 7 bases, with 8 bases between them. CDR1 is SGHKS, CDR2 YYEKEE, per germline (reference sequence). The CDR3 is made up of 13 amino acids. The CDR3 bases are TGTGCCAGCAGCTTGGAACAGTCGCAGCCCCAGCATTTT. Its protein is CASSLEQSQPQHF.

The gene calls are TRBV12-5 and TRBJ2-5; D may be TRBD2 (6 bases). CDR1 and CDR2 from the germline V gene are LGHNT and FRNRAP. The germline V and J ends were trimmed by 6 bases and 5 bases, with 19 bases remaining between them. The CDR3 runs 15 residues. CDR3 sequence reads: CASGGGPSVRETQYF. DNA for the CDR3: TGTGCTAGTGGGGGGGGTCCTTCAGTCCGGGAGACCCAGTACTTC.

V gene TRBV7-2 combines with J gene TRBJ2-1; a possible D gene is TRBD2 (5 bases). CDR1 and CDR2 (germline): SGHTA, FQGNSA. The V end was cut by 4 bases, the J end by 5 bases, with 9 bases between. The CDR3 contains 13 residues. The CDR3 reads CASSSGTHNEQFF. DNA of the CDR3: TGTGCCAGCAGCTCGGGAACTCACAATGAGCAGTTCTTC.

The J gene is TRBJ2-5, the V gene TRBV18; a weak D match, TRBD2 (5 bases). Germline CDR1 is KGHSH and CDR2 is LQKENI. This CDR3 has 17 amino acids. The V end lost 6 bases, the J end lost 2 bases, and 22 bases lay between the germline ends. CDR3 DNA: TGTGCCAGCTCTACTAGGCTAAGCGAGCCGGTACAAGAGACCCAGTACTTC. Translation gives CASSTRLSEPVQETQYF.